What follows are 23 T cell receptor beta chains derived from one specimen sequenced in a study of blood T cells in healthy people across ages. A sample-barcoded 5' primer and a J-beta primer mix were used in a second PCR of roughly 6 to 11 cycles. TCRdb re-analysed the 5' RACE reads in MiXCR, keeping a single row per CDR3 protein. The table has 1.5 million to 2 million distinct CDR3 sequences, approximately 28% seen once. The sequenced sample consisted of blood. The receptor set was obtained from a woman younger than 45 in good health.

This clonotype was seen more than once but under ten times. V usage is TRBV29-1 and J usage is TRBJ2-1; 12 positions match TRBD2. Losses at the gene ends were 5 bases for V and 7 bases for J; bases not matched to a gene: 9. The CDR3 is 15 residues long. The germline V gene has CDR1 SQVTM and CDR2 ANQGSEA. CDR3 sequence reads: CSVNTGLAGRNEQFF. In nucleotides, the CDR3 is TGCAGCGTTAACACAGGACTAGCGGGAAGGAATGAGCAGTTCTTC.

This clonotype was detected only a few times. This rearrangement joins TRBV30 to TRBJ2-1; no reliable D call. V lost 0 bases and J lost 9, with 9 bases in between. Germline CDR1 and CDR2: GTSNPN and SVGIG (reference sequence). The CDR3 is 12 amino acids. CDR3 loop: CAWSVSRTEQFF. The CDR3 DNA is TGTGCCTGGAGTGTAAGCCGGACTGAGCAGTTCTTC.

J is TRBJ1-5 and V is TRBV2, with D possibly TRBD1 on 6 matching bases. There are 16 residues in the CDR3. Germline V gene lookup returns CDR1 SNHLY and CDR2 FYNNEI. Trimming removed 3 bases at V and 7 bases at J, with 19 bases between. CDR3 sequence reads: CASSDDPGGARQPQHF. The CDR3 DNA sequence: TGTGCCAGCAGTGACGATCCGGGGGGCGCTAGGCAGCCCCAGCATTTT.

This sequence joins TRBV20-1 and TRBJ2-1, with 10 bases aligning to TRBD2. The V gene's germline CDR1 is DFQATT and CDR2 SNEGSKA (reference sequence). CDR3 length equals 20 residues. The trim removed 1 base at V and 4 bases at J, leaving 19 bases unmatched. CDR3 DNA sequence: TGCAGTGCTAGAGGCTCCCTCGGGTCAATCGGGACTAGCGATTACAATGAGCAGTTCTTC. The encoded protein is CSARGSLGSIGTSDYNEQFF.

This chain uses TRBV27 with TRBJ1-4, with 7 bases that match TRBD1. The CDR3 has 16 residues. CDR1 and CDR2 (germline): MNHEY, SMNVEV (reference sequence). With V trimmed by 6 bases and J by 7 bases, 14 bases remained unmatched. CDR3 DNA: TGTGCCAGCAGCACGTTACAGGGGAGGGATCGTGAAAAACTGTTTTTT. It encodes CASSTLQGRDREKLFF.

The gene calls are TRBV12-3 or TRBV12-4 and TRBJ1-3; unclear D gene. The V gene lost 4 bases and the J gene lost 5 bases, with 3 bases spanning the gap. The length of the CDR3 is 11 residues. For the CDR3, the DNA is TGTGCCAGCAGTTCAAGAAACACCATATATTTT. Amino acids: CASSSRNTIYF.

The chain combines TRBV7-9 with TRBJ2-1; 10 bases align to TRBD2. Germline V gene sequence: CDR1 SEHNR, CDR2 FQNEAQ (reference sequence). The CDR3 runs to 15 residues. J lost 5 bases, V lost 4 bases, and 5 bases had no gene match. CDR3 loop: CASSSTSGNHNEQFF. CDR3 nucleotides: TGTGCCAGCAGCTCCACTAGCGGGAACCACAATGAGCAGTTCTTC.

This clonotype was counted at least ten times. The junction and the germline gene differ at one end; a read error may be behind it. This sequence joins TRBV18 and TRBJ2-1, with 7 bases matching TRBD1. Germline loops: CDR1 KGHSH, CDR2 LQKENI. There are 16 residues in the CDR3. As DNA, the CDR3 is TGTGCCAGCTCGCCACCGACAGGGAGCTCCTACAATGAGCAGTTCTTC. Residues: CASSPPTGSSYNEQFF.

With regard to this clonotype: A single base separates this from a much larger clone, so it may be a read error. The chain joins TRBV6-5 to TRBJ2-7; perhaps D is TRBD1 or TRBD2 (6 bases each). Germline lookup yields CDR1 MNHEY and CDR2 SVGAGI. This CDR3 comprises 14 residues. CDR3 DNA sequence: TGTGTCAGCAGCATACCGGGGGCTTCCTACGAGCAGTACTTC. Its translation is CVSSIPGASYEQYF.

This clonotype showed up just a few times. The chain is built from TRBV5-1 and TRBJ1-3; tentatively, D is TRBD1 (5 bases). CDR3 length equals 17 residues. Trimming cost V 0 bases and J 2 bases, with 15 bases left between them. Germline V gene sequence: CDR1 SGHRS, CDR2 YFSETQ. CDR3 sequence reads: CASSLVGASGTGNTIYF. CDR3 nucleotide sequence: TGCGCCAGCAGCTTGGTCGGCGCGTCAGGGACTGGAAACACCATATATTTT.

This clonotype was counted a single time. CDR3 region: CSVEDLRELFF. The CDR3 DNA sequence: TGCAGCGTTGAAGATCTAAGGGAACTTTTCTTT. The chain carries TRBV29-1 and TRBJ1-1, with D unresolved. The germline CDR1 and CDR2 sequences are SQVTM and ANQGSEA. The CDR3 extends over 11 amino acids. The V and J ends lost 0 bases and 13 bases respectively, with 12 bases between them.

The chain joins TRBV11-2 to TRBJ2-6; no clear D. V was cut by 6 bases and J by 3 bases, with 9 bases left in between. Germline CDR1 SGHAT, CDR2 FQNNGV. The CDR3 runs to 14 residues. The DNA of the CDR3 is TGTGCCAGCAGTCCAGACTTTGGGGCCAACGTCCTGACTTTC. Translating it yields CASSPDFGANVLTF.

V usage is TRBV7-2 and J usage is TRBJ2-5; D perhaps matches TRBD2 (6 bases). Between the trimmed V and J ends, which lost 1 base and 5 bases, there was a span of 14 bases. Germline values: CDR1 SGHTA, CDR2 FQGNSA. This CDR3 is 15 amino acids long. DNA for the CDR3: TGTGCCAGCAGCTTAGGAGCGGGCTCTCCCGAGACCCAGTACTTC. Amino acids: CASSLGAGSPETQYF.

This clonotype showed up many times. The chain recombines TRBV28 with TRBJ1-5; possible D gene TRBD1, 5 bases. The germline V gene has CDR1 MDHEN and CDR2 SYDVKM. V shed 4 bases and J shed 2 bases, with 21 bases lying between them. The CDR3 sequence is 18 residues long. The CDR3 protein is CASSSQSGTLYGNQPQHF. The CDR3 DNA reads TGTGCCAGCAGTTCTCAATCCGGGACTTTATATGGCAATCAGCCCCAGCATTTT.

In this sample, this clonotype turned up once. This chain uses TRBV12-3 or TRBV12-4 with TRBJ1-5; TRBD1 is a possible D gene (5 bases). V was pared by 9 bases and J by 5 bases, with 14 bases between. This CDR3 spans 13 amino acids. CDR3 residues: CASSGWGDQPQHF. CDR3 nucleotide sequence: TGTGCCAGTTCGGGATGGGGGGATCAGCCCCAGCATTTT.

This chain links TRBV12-3 or TRBV12-4 with TRBJ2-3; TRBD2 matches 7 bases. J gave up 2 bases and V 1 base, and 9 bases lay outside the gene matches. The CDR3 is 17 amino acids. The CDR3 here is CASSLEAGSTFTDTQYF. The CDR3 nucleotides are TGTGCCAGCAGTTTAGAAGCGGGGTCAACTTTCACAGATACGCAGTATTTT.

Turning to this clonotype: One end of the junction does not line up with germline, which may come from a read error. The chain is built from TRBV24-1 and TRBJ2-7; D is undetermined. Germline CDR1 KGHDR, CDR2 SFDVKD. CDR3 length equals 14 residues. CDR3 DNA: TGTGCCGCCAGTGATAGGGATACCTCCTACGAGCAGTACTTC. Translation: CAASDRDTSYEQYF.

The gene calls are TRBV10-3 and TRBJ2-1, with TRBD2 identical over 11 bases. This CDR3 is built from 15 residues. The V segment lost 4 bases and the J segment 9 bases; nucleotides outside the gene matches: 8. Per germline, CDR1 ENHRY and CDR2 SYGVKD. Here the CDR3 DNA reads TGTGCCATCAGTGTTAAACTAGCGGGAGAGGTTGAGCAGTTCTTC. It encodes CAISVKLAGEVEQFF.

This clonotype was counted a few times. The rearrangement uses TRBV27 and TRBJ2-3, with 7 positions matching TRBD1. Trimming cost V 0 bases and J 5 bases; bases outside gene matches: 14. The CDR3 contains 18 residues. Germline V gives CDR1 MNHEY, CDR2 SMNVEV (reference sequence). The CDR3 protein is CASSLSLGGGLVKDTQYF. The CDR3 DNA is TGTGCCAGCAGTTTATCTTTAGGGGGCGGCTTGGTGAAAGATACGCAGTATTTT.

This clonotype was observed a few times. This chain connects TRBV12-5 to TRBJ2-3, with a tentative D call TRBD1 (6 bases). Trimming stripped 5 bases from V and 1 base from J, with 13 bases between. CDR1 is LGHNT and CDR2 is FRNRAP in the germline V gene. CDR3 length: 15 residues. CDR3 sequence: CASGTGPSGTDTQYF. The CDR3 coding sequence is TGTGCTAGTGGTACAGGGCCCAGCGGCACAGATACGCAGTATTTT.

This clonotype was observed a handful of times. The CDR3 sequence is CASRTPGPSGANVLTF. The CDR3 region has the DNA TGTGCCAGCAGAACCCCTGGACCCTCTGGGGCCAACGTCCTGACTTTC. The chain carries TRBV2 and TRBJ2-6; D is unresolved. Germline V lookup: CDR1 SNHLY, CDR2 FYNNEI. The germline V and J ends were trimmed by 6 bases and 0 bases, with 12 bases remaining between them. CDR3 length: 16 amino acids.

Comment on this clonotype: Sequence at one end of the junction differs from germline and may be a read error. J is TRBJ2-5 and V is TRBV20-1; D assignment may be TRBD1 or TRBD2 (5 bases each). The CDR3 runs to 17 residues. Germline CDR1 is DFQATT and CDR2 is SNEGSKA (reference sequence). The DNA for the CDR3 is TGCTGTGCTTACCAGTCCCCCGCGAGAGGGACCCAAGAGACCCAGTACTTC. Its translation is CCAYQSPARGTQETQYF.

The CDR3 DNA is TGTGCCAGCAGTACCTTAGGGAATCAGCCCCAGCATTTT. Its protein is CASSTLGNQPQHF. The rearrangement links TRBV7-2 to TRBJ1-5; D not certain. Trimming took 6 bases from V and 4 from J, leaving 10 bases between them. The germline gives CDR1 SGHTA, CDR2 FQGNSA. CDR3 length equals 13 residues.